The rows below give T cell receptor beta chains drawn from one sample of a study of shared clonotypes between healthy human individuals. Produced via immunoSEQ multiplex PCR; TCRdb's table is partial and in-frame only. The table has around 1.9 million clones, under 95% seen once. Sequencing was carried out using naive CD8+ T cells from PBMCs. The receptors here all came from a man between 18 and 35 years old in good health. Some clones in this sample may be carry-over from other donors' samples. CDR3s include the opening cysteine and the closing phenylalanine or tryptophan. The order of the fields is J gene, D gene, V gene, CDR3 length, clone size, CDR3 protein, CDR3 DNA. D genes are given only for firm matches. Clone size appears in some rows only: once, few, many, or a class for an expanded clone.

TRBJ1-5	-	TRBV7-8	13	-	CASSLERPQPQHF	TGTGCCAGCAGCTTAGAGCGTCCTCAGCCCCAGCATTTT
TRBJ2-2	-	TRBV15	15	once	CATSRDIGSTGELFF	TGTGCCACCAGCAGAGATATCGGCTCCACCGGGGAGCTGTTTTTT
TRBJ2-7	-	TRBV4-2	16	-	CASSQGEEILPYEQYF	TGTGCCAGCAGCCAAGGGGAGGAAATTTTGCCCTACGAGCAGTACTTC
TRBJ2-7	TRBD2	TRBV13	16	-	CASSSRLAVGPLEQYF	TGTGCCAGCAGCTCAAGACTAGCAGTAGGACCCTTAGAGCAGTACTTC
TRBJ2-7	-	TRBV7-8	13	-	CASSPRSSYEQYF	TGTGCCAGCAGCCCGAGATCCTCCTACGAGCAGTACTTC
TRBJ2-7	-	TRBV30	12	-	CAWSLSSYEQYF	TGTGCCTGGAGTCTTTCGTCCTACGAGCAGTACTTC
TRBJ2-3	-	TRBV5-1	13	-	CASTPDNTDTQYF	TGCGCCAGCACCCCTGACAACACAGATACGCAGTATTTT
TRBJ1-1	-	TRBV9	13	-	CASSVDDGTEAFF	TGTGCCAGCAGCGTAGATGATGGCACGGAAGCTTTCTTT
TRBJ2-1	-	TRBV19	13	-	CASSFGGGAEQFF	TGTGCCAGTAGCTTCGGCGGTGGTGCTGAGCAGTTCTTC
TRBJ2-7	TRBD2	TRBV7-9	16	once	CASSPRLAGGSYEQYF	TGTGCCAGCAGCCCCAGACTAGCGGGAGGGTCCTACGAGCAGTACTTC
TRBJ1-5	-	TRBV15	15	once	CATSRVAGANQPQHF	TGTGCCACCAGCAGAGTGGCAGGAGCCAATCAGCCCCAGCATTTT
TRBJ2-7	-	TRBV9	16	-	CASSVDERAVPYEQYF	TGTGCCAGCAGCGTAGATGAGCGGGCTGTTCCCTACGAGCAGTACTTC
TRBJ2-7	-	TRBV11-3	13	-	CASSPGGTYEQYF	TGTGCCAGCAGCCCGGGGGGCACGTACGAGCAGTACTTC
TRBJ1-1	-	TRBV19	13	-	CASSPNGGTEAFF	TGTGCCAGTAGCCCCAATGGGGGGACTGAAGCTTTCTTT
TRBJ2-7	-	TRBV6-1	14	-	CASSPGRMGYEQYF	TGTGCCAGCAGTCCGGGACGGATGGGGTACGAGCAGTACTTC
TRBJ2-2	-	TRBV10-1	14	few	CATPRVSHTGELFF	TGCGCCACCCCTCGGGTCTCCCACACCGGGGAGCTGTTTTTT
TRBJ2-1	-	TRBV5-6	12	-	CASSLASNEQFF	TGTGCCAGCAGCTTGGCAAGTAATGAGCAGTTCTTC
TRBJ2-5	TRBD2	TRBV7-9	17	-	CASTWGPSGRGEETQYF	TGTGCCAGCACCTGGGGACCTAGCGGGAGAGGTGAAGAGACCCAGTACTTC
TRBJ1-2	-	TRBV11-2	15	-	CASSLAEPANYGYTF	TGTGCCAGCAGCTTAGCTGAACCAGCTAACTATGGCTACACCTTC
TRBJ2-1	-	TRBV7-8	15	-	CASSLGANIVDEQFF	TGTGCCAGCAGCCTTGGGGCTAACATTGTGGATGAGCAGTTCTTC
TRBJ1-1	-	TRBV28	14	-	CASSLGQGGTEAFF	TGTGCCAGCAGTTTGGGGCAGGGAGGTACTGAAGCTTTCTTT
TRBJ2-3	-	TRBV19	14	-	CASSIGLGADTQYF	TGTGCCAGTAGTATAGGGCTGGGGGCAGATACGCAGTATTTT
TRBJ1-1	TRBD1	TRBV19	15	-	CASSIGQGSSTEAFF	TGTGCCAGTAGTATAGGACAGGGCTCGAGCACTGAAGCTTTCTTT
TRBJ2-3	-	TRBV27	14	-	CASSFHPGADTQYF	TGTGCCAGCAGTTTCCATCCGGGGGCAGATACGCAGTATTTT
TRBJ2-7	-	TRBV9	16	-	CASSETGTSSSYEQYF	TGTGCCAGCAGCGAAACCGGGACATCAAGCTCCTACGAGCAGTACTTC
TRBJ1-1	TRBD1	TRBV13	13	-	CASSSGTGGLAFF	TGTGCCAGCAGCTCCGGGACAGGGGGCCTAGCTTTCTTT
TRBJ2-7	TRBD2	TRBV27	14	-	CASSFGTSGNEQYF	TGTGCCAGCAGTTTCGGGACTAGCGGCAACGAGCAGTACTTC
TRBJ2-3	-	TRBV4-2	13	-	CASSQVRKDTQYF	TGTGCCAGCAGCCAAGTCAGAAAAGATACGCAGTATTTT
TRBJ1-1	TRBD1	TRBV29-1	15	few	CSVELGTGGSTEAFF	TGCAGCGTTGAACTGGGGACAGGGGGCTCCACTGAAGCTTTCTTT
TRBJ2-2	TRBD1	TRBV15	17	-	CATSTGGTGGNTGELFF	TGTGCCACCAGCACTGGAGGGACAGGGGGAAACACCGGGGAGCTGTTTTTT